This TCR beta chain was identified during a study of blood T cell repertoires in COVID-19. Study as a whole: Acute-phase and convalescent COVID-19 samples originated in the United States, Italy and Spain. T cells, B-cell-depleted T cells, or PBMCs provided the cDNA or gDNA that served as material.

As processed by the authors: Cell counts per sample came from amplifying reference gene primers. Data came from immunoSEQ multiplex PCR; TCRdb stores just in-frame clones and leaves some out. V and J calls and clone size are those listed in that table; D and trimming were worked out from the DNA. The sample has about 120,000 clones; approximately 92% are singletons. Per the germline V gene, CDR1 is SGDLS and CDR2 is YYNGEE. V gave up 3 bases and J gave up 1 base, with 20 bases separating them. CDR3 length: 18 amino acids. V usage is TRBV9 and J usage is TRBJ1-5; unclear D gene. What was sequenced was peripheral blood. This clonotype was sampled from a man between 70 and 80 years old with active or convalescent COVID-19. CDR3 sequence reads: CASSAKPGSLKSNQPQHF. CDR3 DNA sequence: TGTGCCAGCAGCGCGAAACCCGGGTCCCTCAAAAGCAATCAGCCCCAGCATTTT.